What follows is one TCR beta chain and its context. The data were taken from a study of T cell responses to AZD1222 COVID-19 vaccine. Germline CDR1 is SGHTA and CDR2 is FQGNSA. J gave up 5 bases and V 7 bases, and 6 bases lay outside the gene matches. The CDR3 has 14 amino acids. Measured with immunoSEQ multiplex PCR; TCRdb has only the in-frame clones, and not every one. Among under 95,000 clones listed, 90% were seen once. The J gene is TRBJ2-3, the V gene TRBV7-2; 10 bases match TRBD2. This receptor was obtained from an adult in good health. The input for sequencing was peripheral blood, taken on day 0 of AZD1222 vaccination. The CDR3 region is CASTPLAGIDTQYF. The CDR3 nucleotides are TGTGCCAGCACCCCACTAGCGGGGATAGATACGCAGTATTTT.